This T cell receptor beta chain is from a study of T cells in Graves' hyperthyroidism and ophthalmopathy. TCR beta CDR3 sequences were amplified from RNA transcripts. RT-PCR in the first round (using the HTBI primer set) targeted the TCR CDR3. TCRdb reprocessed the multiplex PCR reads via MiXCR and lists one record per CDR3 protein. The sample comprises 530,000 or so distinct CDR3 sequences, roughly 15% of which are singletons, and roughly 18% rests with the top ten. Study-level points and caveats: Expanded thyroid clonotypes (above 0.001) were mostly also found in blood.

Exclusions: uncontrolled infection, other autoimmune disease, pregnancy, lactation. Diagnostic decisions used clinical symptoms, serum thyroxine and TRAb, thyroid ultrasound and orbital computed tomography. Turning to this clonotype: Its antigen is undetermined.

This CDR3 is built from 19 residues. Germline V gene sequence: CDR1 DFQATT, CDR2 SNEGSKA (reference sequence). J gave up 7 bases and V 0 bases, and 20 bases lay outside the gene matches. This receptor was taken from a young woman with Graves' ophthalmopathy. Sequencing used blood. This chain joins TRBV20-1 and TRBJ1-2, with 10 bases matching TRBD1. This CDR3 reads CSARDYPPASGQGVAGYTF. DNA for the CDR3: TGCAGTGCTAGAGATTATCCGCCCGCTTCCGGACAGGGGGTCGCTGGCTACACCTTC.